The rows below give T cell receptor beta chains drawn from one sample of a study of blood T cell repertoires in COVID-19. Measured with immunoSEQ multiplex PCR; TCRdb has only the in-frame clones, and not every one. Among a few hundred thousand clones, about 91% were seen once, and the ten largest hold 1% to 1.5%. The sequencing input was PBMCs or T cells enriched from blood (not recorded which). Every receptor here comes from a woman between 35 and 50 years old with acute COVID-19. The CDR3 runs from the conserved cysteine through the conserved F or W. The D gene is left open where the match is weak. Size is omitted from some rows. Given values are once, few, many or a class for expanded clones.

size: few; D: -; J: TRBJ2-2; V: TRBV7-9; CDR3: CASSLARVTGELFF; DNA: TGTGCCAGCAGCTTAGCCAGGGTCACCGGGGAGCTGTTTTTT
size: -; D: TRBD1; J: TRBJ1-5; V: TRBV5-6; CDR3: CASSAGTGERPQHF; DNA: TGTGCCAGCAGCGCCGGGACAGGGGAGCGGCCCCAGCATTTT
size: -; D: TRBD1; J: TRBJ1-1; V: TRBV18; CDR3: CASSPDRDTEAFF; DNA: TGTGCCAGCTCACCCGACAGGGACACTGAAGCTTTCTTT
size: -; D: -; J: TRBJ2-1; V: TRBV15; CDR3: CATSRGLGAADSSYNEQFF; DNA: TGTGCCACCAGCAGAGGGTTGGGGGCAGCGGACTCCTCCTACAATGAGCAGTTCTTC
size: -; D: -; J: TRBJ1-4; V: TRBV19; CDR3: CASSMTVLNEKLFF; DNA: TGTGCCAGTAGTATGACAGTTCTTAATGAAAAACTGTTTTTT
size: -; D: TRBD2; J: TRBJ2-5; V: TRBV9; CDR3: CASSVGTSSETQYF; DNA: TGTGCCAGCAGCGTAGGGACTAGCTCGGAGACCCAGTACTTC
size: few; D: TRBD2; J: TRBJ2-5; V: TRBV14; CDR3: CASSQDFAGGGETQYF; DNA: TGTGCCAGCAGCCAAGATTTCGCGGGAGGAGGGGAGACCCAGTACTTC
size: once; D: TRBD1; J: TRBJ2-4; V: TRBV7-2; CDR3: CASSPRAGTGENIQYF; DNA: TGTGCCAGCAGCCCGCGGGCCGGGACAGGAGAAAACATTCAGTACTTC
size: -; D: TRBD2; J: TRBJ2-2; V: TRBV5-1; CDR3: CASSSQTLGLAGARTGELFF; DNA: TGCGCCAGCAGCTCCCAGACCCTAGGACTAGCGGGGGCGAGGACCGGGGAGCTGTTTTTT
size: -; D: TRBD2; J: TRBJ2-7; V: TRBV18; CDR3: CASSPPGGSPYEQYF; DNA: TGTGCCAGCTCACCGCCGGGGGGGTCCCCCTACGAGCAGTACTTC
size: -; D: -; J: TRBJ1-5; V: TRBV24-1; CDR3: CATSATGYQPQHF; DNA: TGTGCCACCAGTGCCACAGGGTATCAGCCCCAGCATTTT
size: -; D: TRBD2; J: TRBJ2-3; V: TRBV18; CDR3: CASSPSTSGKDTQYF; DNA: TGTGCCAGCTCACCATCGACTAGCGGGAAAGATACGCAGTATTTT
size: -; D: TRBD1; J: TRBJ2-2; V: TRBV18; CDR3: CASSPSGQITGELFF; DNA: TGTGCCAGCTCGCCGTCGGGACAGATCACCGGGGAGCTGTTTTTT
size: once; D: -; J: TRBJ2-1; V: TRBV9; CDR3: CASSVGQSSYNEQFF; DNA: TGTGCCAGCAGCGTCGGACAGAGCTCCTACAATGAGCAGTTCTTC
size: -; D: TRBD2; J: TRBJ2-2; V: TRBV4-1; CDR3: CASSQDPLAGANTGELFF; DNA: TGCGCCAGCAGCCAAGATCCACTAGCGGGTGCGAACACCGGGGAGCTGTTTTTT
size: once; D: TRBD2; J: TRBJ2-5; V: TRBV11-2; CDR3: CASSRTGTRLNLETQYF; DNA: TGTGCCAGCAGCCGAACCGGGACTAGGCTTAATTTGGAGACCCAGTACTTC
size: -; D: TRBD2; J: TRBJ2-5; V: TRBV7-9; CDR3: CASSFRAGGETQYF; DNA: TGTGCCAGCAGCTTCCGAGCGGGAGGGGAGACCCAGTACTTC
size: -; D: TRBD1; J: TRBJ1-2; V: TRBV7-9; CDR3: CASTQGQGAHAGYTF; DNA: TGTGCCAGCACCCAAGGACAGGGGGCGCATGCTGGCTACACCTTC
size: -; D: -; J: TRBJ1-1; V: TRBV11-2; CDR3: CASRPRRPKTGMAEAFF; DNA: TGTGCCAGCAGGCCTCGGAGACCGAAAACAGGGATGGCTGAAGCTTTCTTT
size: -; D: TRBD2; J: TRBJ2-6; V: TRBV4-3; CDR3: CASSQGTSGNSGANVLTF; DNA: TGCGCCAGCAGCCAAGGGACTAGCGGGAACTCTGGGGCCAACGTCCTGACTTTC
size: -; D: -; J: TRBJ1-5; V: TRBV16; CDR3: CASSQLIQDRNQPQHF; DNA: TGTGCCAGCAGCCAATTGATCCAGGATCGTAACCAGCCCCAGCATTTT
size: once; D: -; J: TRBJ2-1; V: TRBV5-1; CDR3: CASSLAGDGTEQFF; DNA: TGCGCCAGCAGCTTGGCAGGGGATGGGACTGAGCAGTTCTTC
size: -; D: -; J: TRBJ1-1; V: TRBV27; CDR3: CASSLLLGVDTEAFF; DNA: TGTGCCAGCAGTTTATTGCTCGGGGTCGACACTGAAGCTTTCTTT
size: -; D: TRBD1; J: TRBJ2-3; V: TRBV5-1; CDR3: CASSLVDRGTDTQYF; DNA: TGCGCCAGCAGCTTGGTTGACAGGGGCACAGATACGCAGTATTTT
size: -; D: -; J: TRBJ1-1; V: TRBV29-1; CDR3: CSVENIEDTEAFF; DNA: TGCAGCGTTGAGAACATAGAGGACACTGAAGCTTTCTTT
size: -; D: -; J: TRBJ1-1; V: TRBV6-5; CDR3: CASSYSSYTAGTEAFF; DNA: TGTGCCAGCAGTTACTCATCTTATACAGCGGGCACTGAAGCTTTCTTT
size: -; D: TRBD2; J: TRBJ2-1; V: TRBV11-3; CDR3: CASSLSAGEIYNEQFF; DNA: TGTGCCAGCAGCTTATCCGCGGGAGAAATTTACAATGAGCAGTTCTTC
size: once; D: -; J: TRBJ2-1; V: TRBV5-1; CDR3: CASSLAGGGYNEQFF; DNA: TGCGCCAGCAGCTTGGCTGGCGGAGGCTACAATGAGCAGTTCTTC
size: -; D: -; J: TRBJ2-1; V: TRBV5-1; CDR3: CASSLGGGSYNEQFF; DNA: TGCGCCAGCAGCTTGGGAGGGGGCTCCTACAATGAGCAGTTCTTC
size: -; D: TRBD2; J: TRBJ2-2; V: TRBV7-8; CDR3: CASSLPVRLAGFTGELFF; DNA: TGTGCCAGCAGCTTACCCGTGCGGCTAGCGGGCTTCACCGGGGAGCTGTTTTTT
size: -; D: TRBD1; J: TRBJ2-7; V: TRBV28; CDR3: CASSSRGKGSYEQYF; DNA: TGTGCCAGCAGTTCCAGGGGGAAGGGGTCCTACGAGCAGTACTTC
size: once; D: -; J: TRBJ1-2; V: TRBV3-1/TRBV3-2; CDR3: CASSETEFYGYTF; DNA: TGTGCCAGCAGCGAAACAGAGTTCTATGGCTACACCTTC
size: -; D: -; J: TRBJ2-5; V: TRBV18; CDR3: CASSPPRETQYF; DNA: TGTGCCAGCTCACCACCCCGAGAGACCCAGTACTTC
size: once; D: TRBD2; J: TRBJ2-2; V: TRBV9; CDR3: CASSVSSGRAGELFF; DNA: TGTGCCAGCAGCGTATCTAGCGGGAGAGCCGGGGAGCTGTTTTTT
size: once; D: -; J: TRBJ1-3; V: TRBV7-3; CDR3: CASSLTGSSGNTIYF; DNA: TGTGCCAGCAGCTTAACTGGGTCTAGCGGAAACACCATATATTTT
size: -; D: TRBD1; J: TRBJ1-5; V: TRBV5-1; CDR3: CASSEGTGYQPQHF; DNA: TGCGCCAGCAGCGAAGGGACAGGGTACCAGCCCCAGCATTTT
size: -; D: TRBD1; J: TRBJ2-7; V: TRBV16; CDR3: CASSQSGQAGAYF; DNA: TGTGCCAGCAGCCAATCGGGACAGGCCGGGGCGTACTTC
size: -; D: TRBD2; J: TRBJ2-1; V: TRBV19; CDR3: CASSIDGMGLAGTYNEQFF; DNA: TGTGCCAGTAGTATAGATGGGATGGGACTAGCGGGAACCTACAATGAGCAGTTCTTC
size: -; D: TRBD2; J: TRBJ2-3; V: TRBV5-1; CDR3: CASTQAGGRDTQYF; DNA: TGCGCCAGCACTCAGGCGGGAGGTCGGGATACGCAGTATTTT
size: -; D: TRBD2; J: TRBJ2-5; V: TRBV4-1; CDR3: CASSLGLARNPQYF; DNA: TGCGCCAGCAGCCTCGGACTAGCGAGAAATCCCCAGTACTTC
size: -; D: -; J: TRBJ1-4; V: TRBV19; CDR3: CASSTPGAGKEKLFF; DNA: TGTGCCAGTAGTACTCCGGGAGCGGGAAAGGAAAAACTGTTTTTT
size: -; D: TRBD1; J: TRBJ1-1; V: TRBV5-1; CDR3: CASSFQGGNTEAFF; DNA: TGCGCCAGCAGCTTTCAGGGGGGGAACACTGAAGCTTTCTTT
size: -; D: TRBD2; J: TRBJ2-1; V: TRBV5-5; CDR3: CASSAGLAGIYNEQFF; DNA: TGTGCCAGCAGCGCGGGACTAGCGGGCATCTACAATGAGCAGTTCTTC
size: -; D: -; J: TRBJ2-1; V: TRBV11-3; CDR3: CASSLALGGYNEQFF; DNA: TGTGCCAGCAGCTTAGCCCTTGGCGGCTACAATGAGCAGTTCTTC
size: -; D: TRBD1; J: TRBJ2-4; V: TRBV9; CDR3: CASSVTGAGRDIQYF; DNA: TGTGCCAGCAGCGTGACAGGGGCCGGCAGGGACATTCAGTACTTC
size: -; D: TRBD1; J: TRBJ1-4; V: TRBV5-1; CDR3: CASSFLGGADEKLFF; DNA: TGCGCCAGCAGTTTTTTAGGGGGCGCGGATGAAAAACTGTTTTTT
size: -; D: -; J: TRBJ2-3; V: TRBV11-3; CDR3: CASSLGDTSQNTQYF; DNA: TGTGCCAGCAGCTTAGGGGACACCTCCCAGAATACGCAGTATTTT
size: -; D: -; J: TRBJ1-5; V: TRBV21-1; CDR3: CASSKGPTDRRGPHF; DNA: TGTGCCAGCAGCAAAGGACCGACGGACCGGAGGGGTCCGCATTTT
size: -; D: TRBD1; J: TRBJ2-1; V: TRBV9; CDR3: CASSVELILGQHNEQFF; DNA: TGTGCCAGCAGCGTAGAGCTGATCTTGGGACAGCACAATGAGCAGTTCTTC
size: once; D: TRBD1; J: TRBJ1-2; V: TRBV11-2; CDR3: CASRAPTGVYGYTF; DNA: TGTGCCAGCAGGGCCCCTACAGGGGTCTATGGCTACACCTTC
size: -; D: TRBD1; J: TRBJ1-5; V: TRBV7-9; CDR3: CASSLDRLNQPQHF; DNA: TGTGCCAGCAGCCTGGACAGGCTCAATCAGCCCCAGCATTTT
size: -; D: TRBD2; J: TRBJ2-1; V: TRBV7-7; CDR3: CASSLATYGTSGSNEQFF; DNA: TGTGCTAGCAGCTTAGCGACCTATGGGACTAGCGGGAGTAATGAGCAGTTCTTC
size: -; D: TRBD1; J: TRBJ2-7; V: TRBV24-1; CDR3: CATSGGTGSFFEQYF; DNA: TGTGCCACCAGTGGCGGGACAGGAAGCTTTTTCGAGCAGTACTTC
size: few; D: TRBD1; J: TRBJ1-6; V: TRBV30; CDR3: CAWSVLGTGTSPLHF; DNA: TGTGCCTGGAGTGTACTGGGGACAGGGACTTCACCCCTCCACTTT
size: few; D: -; J: TRBJ1-1; V: TRBV19; CDR3: CASSFGARGTEAFF; DNA: TGTGCCAGTAGTTTCGGGGCGCGGGGCACTGAAGCTTTCTTT
size: -; D: TRBD2; J: TRBJ2-1; V: TRBV6-4; CDR3: CASSGGGSSYNEQFF; DNA: TGTGCCAGCAGTGGGGGCGGGAGCTCCTACAATGAGCAGTTCTTC
size: -; D: -; J: TRBJ2-5; V: TRBV7-9; CDR3: CASSLSAYQETQYF; DNA: TGTGCCAGCAGCTTATCAGCGTACCAAGAGACCCAGTACTTC
size: -; D: -; J: TRBJ1-1; V: TRBV7-9; CDR3: CASSQSTGVEAFF; DNA: TGTGCCAGCAGCCAGAGTACAGGTGTTGAAGCTTTCTTT
size: -; D: -; J: TRBJ1-1; V: TRBV6-2/TRBV6-3; CDR3: CASSYAGTVNTEAFF; DNA: TGTGCCAGCAGTTACGCCGGGACTGTGAACACTGAAGCTTTCTTT
size: -; D: -; J: TRBJ2-2; V: TRBV7-8; CDR3: CASSLEGTGELFF; DNA: TGTGCCAGCAGCTTGGAGGGAACCGGGGAGCTGTTTTTT